One sample yielded the 19 T cell receptor beta chains listed below, sequenced in a study of control samples from healthy donors and cancer patients (dated by TCRdb to about 2020). Receptor amplification or capture employed the immunoSEQ multiplex PCR assay. What TCRdb holds here is the immuneACCESS table cut down to in-frame rearrangements. Part of the clones is not present; checked against another copy, under half of the missing clones reflect an unresolved V gene, and the others are unexplained. The sample data list approximately 150,000 clones, and 88% of these were observed just once. 1.5% to 2% of the sample is in the top ten clones. Sequenced sample: blood. These receptors were collected from a man younger than 35 in good health.

The CDR3 is CASSFPGAYEQYF. Here the CDR3 DNA reads TGTGCCAGCAGTTTCCCGGGGGCCTACGAGCAGTACTTC. The V and J genes are TRBV28 and TRBJ2-7; D is possibly TRBD2 (6 bases). This CDR3 is built from 13 residues. Germline lookup yields CDR1 MDHEN and CDR2 SYDVKM. With 3 bases removed from V and 2 bases from J, the gap between germline ends came to 8 bases.

This clone appeared once. The rearrangement links TRBV5-1 to TRBJ2-7, with D possibly TRBD1 on 6 matching bases. Germline loops: CDR1 SGHRS, CDR2 YFSETQ. Trimming shortened V by 5 bases and J by 3 bases, and 33 bases separated the two germline ends. This CDR3 region has 20 residues. CDR3 DNA: TGCGCCAGCAGGGGGGCGCGGGTTGCCCTTCTTCCCCCTCCCTTCTACGAGCAGTACTTC. Translating gives CASRGARVALLPPPFYEQYF.

This clone showed up just once. J is TRBJ2-7 and V is TRBV6-6; 9 bases agree with TRBD1. With V trimmed by 6 bases and J by 5 bases, 8 bases remained unmatched. The germline V gene encodes CDR1 MNHNY and CDR2 SVGAGI (reference sequence). This CDR3 spans 14 amino acids. The CDR3 loop is CASRSGTGINEQYF. CDR3 in DNA: TGTGCCAGCAGGTCCGGGACAGGGATCAACGAGCAGTACTTC.

This chain uses TRBV15 with TRBJ2-7, with TRBD2 as a possible D gene (5 bases). The CDR3 sequence is 15 residues long. Germline CDR1 is LNHNV and CDR2 is YYDKDF (reference sequence). Trimming took off 1 base at V and 1 base at J, with 11 bases between the two ends. The CDR3 protein is CATSRVGESSYEQYF. In nucleotides, the CDR3 is TGTGCCACCAGCAGAGTCGGGGAGAGTTCCTACGAGCAGTACTTC.

The genes are TRBV4-3 and TRBJ2-1; 9 bases are shared with TRBD2. The V and J ends lost 0 bases and 6 bases, in that order; junction bases with no gene match: 6. The CDR3 loop spans 16 amino acids. Germline CDR1 and CDR2: LGHNA and YSLEER. For the CDR3, the DNA is TGCGCCAGCAGCCAAGATGTAAGCGGGGGGTCCAATGAGCAGTTCTTC. This sequence encodes CASSQDVSGGSNEQFF.

The chain recombines TRBV7-9 with TRBJ1-1, with D maybe TRBD1 (5 bases). Trimming stripped 7 bases from V and 1 base from J, with 16 bases between. Germline CDR1 reads SEHNR; CDR2 reads FQNEAQ (reference sequence). The CDR3 runs 15 residues. The CDR3: CASNRPRDGNTEAFF. The DNA for the CDR3 is TGTGCCAGCAACCGTCCCCGGGACGGGAACACTGAAGCTTTCTTT.

The chain couples TRBV7-6 to TRBJ2-2, with D hard to call. This CDR3 spans 15 amino acids. Germline CDR1 is SGHVS and CDR2 is FNYEAQ. Trimming left V 1 base short and J 6 bases short, with 12 bases between. The CDR3 loop reads CASSLVPRQAGELFF. The CDR3 nucleotides are TGTGCCAGCAGCTTAGTGCCGAGGCAGGCCGGGGAGCTGTTTTTT.

This sequence joins TRBV7-3 and TRBJ2-2, with a weak D call TRBD1 (5 bases). V lost 1 base and J 0 bases, leaving 12 bases between the germline ends. This CDR3 region has 17 residues. In germline, CDR1 is SGHTA, CDR2 FQGTGA. CDR3 residues: CASSLSVGAANTGELFF. CDR3 sequence (DNA): TGTGCCAGCAGCTTAAGTGTTGGGGCAGCGAACACCGGGGAGCTGTTTTTT.

This clone appeared a few times. This sequence joins TRBV19 and TRBJ1-5, with 10 positions matching TRBD1. Trimming removed 6 bases from V and 6 bases from J; junction bases left unmatched: 8. In germline, CDR1 is LNHDA, CDR2 SQIVND (reference sequence). This CDR3 region has 15 residues. The CDR3 loop is CASREAGQGRQPQHF. For the CDR3, the DNA is TGTGCCAGTAGGGAGGCGGGACAGGGGCGTCAGCCCCAGCATTTT.

This clone showed up just a few times. The CDR3 nucleotides read TGTGCCAGCAGCTTATCTAGCGGGGCGTACGAGCAGTACTTC. Amino acid sequence: CASSLSSGAYEQYF. The chain is built from TRBV7-6 and TRBJ2-7; 9 bases map to TRBD2. V was pared by 2 bases and J by 4 bases, with 3 bases of the junction left unmatched. Germline values: CDR1 SGHVS, CDR2 FNYEAQ. The CDR3 consists of 14 residues. The full variable domain, completed using reference TRBV7-6 and TRBJ2-7, is GAGVSQSPRYKVTKRGQDVALRCDPISGHVSLYWYRQALGQGPEFLTYFNYEAQQDKSGLPNDRFSAERPEGSISTLTIQRTEQRDSAMYRCASSLSSGAYEQYFGPGTRLTVT.

This clone appeared a single time. The V and J genes are TRBV4-2 and TRBJ1-3; D is unresolved. Germline CDR1 is LGHNA and CDR2 is YNFKEQ. V shed 1 base and J shed 4 bases, with 5 bases lying between them. The CDR3 runs to 13 residues. The CDR3 DNA reads as TGTGCCAGCAGCCAAGCGGTGGGAAACACCATATATTTT. The encoded protein is CASSQAVGNTIYF.

In DNA, the CDR3 is TGTGCCAGCAGCTTATGGGGAGTCACAGATACGCAGTATTTT. This sequence encodes CASSLWGVTDTQYF. The V gene is TRBV7-3, the J gene TRBJ2-3; D is possibly TRBD2 (5 bases). Germline CDR1 is SGHTA and CDR2 is FQGTGA. The CDR3 runs 14 residues. V shed 2 bases and J shed 2 bases, with 8 bases lying between them.

V and J are TRBV18 and TRBJ1-1, with D maybe TRBD1 (6 bases). V was trimmed by 4 bases and J by 3 bases, leaving 12 bases between them. This CDR3 has 14 residues. Germline V CDR1 and CDR2: KGHSH, LQKENI. In DNA, the CDR3 is TGTGCCAGCTCACAGTCAGGGGCCGACACTGAAGCTTTCTTT. Translated, it gives CASSQSGADTEAFF. The entire variable domain, with the rest obtained from reference TRBV18 and TRBJ1-1, is as follows: NAGVMQNPRHLVRRRGQEARLRCSPMKGHSHVYWYRQLPEEGLKFMVYLQKENIIDESGMPKERFSAEFPKEGPSILRIQQVVRGDSAAYFCASSQSGADTEAFFGQGTRLTVV.

The rearrangement links TRBV6-4 to TRBJ2-1; 8 positions agree with TRBD2. The V gene's germline CDR1 is MRHNA and CDR2 SNTAGT. With V trimmed by 3 bases and J by 6 bases, 4 bases remained unmatched. CDR3 size: 14 residues. CDR3 sequence: CASSDTGGFNEQFF. The CDR3 nucleotides read TGTGCCAGCAGTGATACGGGGGGGTTCAATGAGCAGTTCTTC.

The chain links TRBV20-1 to TRBJ2-3; TRBD2 aligns across 12 bases. CDR3 size: 16 residues. After removal of 3 bases from V and 3 bases from J, the junction contained 7 bases not matched to a gene. Per germline, CDR1 DFQATT and CDR2 SNEGSKA (reference sequence). The CDR3 loop reads CSASTSGGQVTDTQYF. Here the CDR3 DNA reads TGCAGTGCTAGTACTAGCGGGGGGCAGGTTACAGATACGCAGTATTTT.

The rearrangement links TRBV11-3 to TRBJ2-3, with 8 nucleotides matching TRBD1. Unmatched junction bases numbered 4, after V lost 4 bases and J lost 4 bases. The CDR3 is 14 residues long. The germline V gene has CDR1 SGHNT and CDR2 YENEEA. CDR3 DNA: TGTGCCAGCAGCTCCCGGACAGGGCCAGATACGCAGTATTTT. Its protein is CASSSRTGPDTQYF.

This clone was observed a single time. The chain uses TRBV27 and TRBJ1-4; TRBD1 agrees at 7 bases. The CDR3 runs to 13 residues. The germline CDR1 and CDR2 sequences are MNHEY and SMNVEV (reference sequence). With V trimmed by 2 bases and J by 11 bases, 5 bases remained unmatched. CDR3 nucleotide sequence: TGTGCCAGCAGTTTAGGTGACAGGGCCAAACTGTTTTTT. Protein sequence: CASSLGDRAKLFF.

The chain recombines TRBV14 with TRBJ2-5; D not certain. CDR3 length: 12 residues. Trimming removed 1 base at V and 5 bases at J, with 5 bases between. Germline V gene lookup returns CDR1 SGHDN and CDR2 FVKESK. The CDR3 DNA reads TGTGCCAGCAGCCAAGCGTGGGAGACCCAGTACTTC. Translating gives CASSQAWETQYF.

The table lists this clone with a count of one. The chain is built from TRBV6-2 or TRBV6-3 and TRBJ1-1, with a possible D match to TRBD1 (6 bases). V was pared by 3 bases and J by 0 bases, with 11 bases between. Germline CDR1 and CDR2: MNHEY and SVGEGT. This CDR3 has 15 residues. The CDR3 DNA reads TGTGCCAGCAGTTATGGGGGGCCCATGAACACTGAAGCTTTCTTT. Encoded protein: CASSYGGPMNTEAFF.